Given below is one T cell receptor beta chain in context. Its antigen is currently unknown. The investigators reverse transcribed all of the isolated RNA, so they sequenced expressed TCRB transcripts. The average read count of naive, central memory and regulatory T cell samples was 3 million to 4 million. TCRdb's table, derived via immunoSEQ multiplex PCR, lists solely in-frame clones and lacks some. The sample yields under 150,000 clones, approximately 52% seen once. The data derive from a study of beta chain features in type 1 diabetes. Findings and caveats of the study: Lower insertion and higher deletion counts appeared at VDJ junctions in type 1 diabetes patients.

The junction had 2 bases not matched to a gene; V was cut back by 3 bases and J by 7 bases. Germline-derived CDR1 and CDR2 are SGHTA and FQGNSA. This CDR3 spans 13 amino acids. Via CD45RO/CCR7/CD25/CD127/CD95/CD27, cells of the CD4+ naive, central memory, regulatory and stem cell-like memory subsets were sorted. The sequence was collected from a man between 18 and 35 years old in good health. Sample: Tregs from blood. V is TRBV7-2 and J is TRBJ2-7; 11 nucleotides match TRBD1. The CDR3 sequence is CASSLGTGGEQYF. DNA of the CDR3: TGTGCCAGCAGCTTGGGGACAGGGGGGGAGCAGTACTTC.